This TCR beta chain came from a study of CD8+ T cells in alopecia areata. Whole-study findings and limits: Researchers reported that TCR sharing among patients proved less clear than in mice, possibly HLA-linked. Normal skin's resident alphabeta T cells are also sequenced in scalp samples.

Sequencing relied on a cDNA template that was reverse transcribed from extracted RNA. TCRdb's table, derived via immunoSEQ multiplex PCR, lists solely in-frame clones and lacks some. The sample has approximately 200,000 clones, 50% to 60% seen once. This clone was recorded a few times. The target antigen is unknown. Between the trimmed V and J ends, which lost 2 bases and 2 bases, there was a span of 8 bases. The CDR3 totals 14 residues. Germline V lookup: CDR1 LGHNA, CDR2 YNFKEQ. Treatment described: oral pan-JAK inhibitor, 5-10 mg twice daily. Samples from alopecia areata patients were lesional scalp punch biopsies and peripheral blood. PBMCs yielded sorted CD4+ and CD8+ T cells.

V is TRBV4-2 and J is TRBJ2-3; D not resolved. The origin of this receptor is a human donor with alopecia areata. This specimen was CD4+ T cells sorted from blood, taken at week 4, from a patient treated with tofacitinib. The CDR3 protein is CASSQTTATDTQYF. The CDR3 DNA is TGTGCCAGCAGCCAAACGACTGCCACAGATACGCAGTATTTT.